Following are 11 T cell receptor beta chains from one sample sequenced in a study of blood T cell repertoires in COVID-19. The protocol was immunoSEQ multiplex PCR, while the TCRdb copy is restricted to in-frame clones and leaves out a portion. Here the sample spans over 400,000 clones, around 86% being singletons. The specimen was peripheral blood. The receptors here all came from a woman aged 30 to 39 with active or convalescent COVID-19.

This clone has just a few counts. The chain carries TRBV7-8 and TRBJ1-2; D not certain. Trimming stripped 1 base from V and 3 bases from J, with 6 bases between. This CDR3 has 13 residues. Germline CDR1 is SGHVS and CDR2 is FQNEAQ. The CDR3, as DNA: TGTGCCAGCAGCTTAGGGGCTGACTATGGCTACACCTTC. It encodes CASSLGADYGYTF.

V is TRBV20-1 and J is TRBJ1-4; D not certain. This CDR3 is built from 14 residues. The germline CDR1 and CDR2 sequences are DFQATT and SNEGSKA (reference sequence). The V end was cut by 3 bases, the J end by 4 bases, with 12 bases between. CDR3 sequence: CSASLAGNNEKLFF. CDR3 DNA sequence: TGCAGTGCTAGTCTCGCAGGAAATAATGAAAAACTGTTTTTT.

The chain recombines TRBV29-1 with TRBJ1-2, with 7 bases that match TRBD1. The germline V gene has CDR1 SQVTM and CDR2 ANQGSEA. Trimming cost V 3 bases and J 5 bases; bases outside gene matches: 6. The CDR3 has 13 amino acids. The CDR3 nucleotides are TGCAGCGTTGACCAGACAGGGAGTTATGGCTACACCTTC. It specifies CSVDQTGSYGYTF.

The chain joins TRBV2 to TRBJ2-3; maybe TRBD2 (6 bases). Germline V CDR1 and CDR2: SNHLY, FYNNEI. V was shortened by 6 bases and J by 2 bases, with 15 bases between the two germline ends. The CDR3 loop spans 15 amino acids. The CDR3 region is CASSLARAPTDTQYF. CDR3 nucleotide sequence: TGTGCCAGCAGCCTAGCGAGAGCCCCCACAGATACGCAGTATTTT.

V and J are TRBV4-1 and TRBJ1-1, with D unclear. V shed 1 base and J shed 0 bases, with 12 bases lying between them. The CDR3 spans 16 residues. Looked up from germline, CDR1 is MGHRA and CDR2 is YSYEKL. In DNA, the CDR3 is TGCGCCAGCAGCCAAGTTGGAGGGCCGATGAACACTGAAGCTTTCTTT. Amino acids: CASSQVGGPMNTEAFF.

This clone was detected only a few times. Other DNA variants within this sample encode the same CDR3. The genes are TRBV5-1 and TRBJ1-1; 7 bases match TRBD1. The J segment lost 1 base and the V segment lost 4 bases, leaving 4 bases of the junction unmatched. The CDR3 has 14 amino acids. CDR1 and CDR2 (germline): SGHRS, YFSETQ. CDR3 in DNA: TGCGCCAGCAGCCCAGGGACAGCGAACACTGAAGCTTTCTTT. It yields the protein CASSPGTANTEAFF.

This chain's CDR3 is CASTLGGQLAYEQYF. The CDR3 DNA follows: TGTGCCAGCACGCTAGGGGGACAGCTAGCCTACGAGCAGTACTTC. The chain links TRBV7-2 to TRBJ2-7, with TRBD1 matching 7 bases. The CDR3 runs 15 residues. V was clipped by 7 bases and J by 2 bases; unmatched bases: 11. Germline CDR1 is SGHTA and CDR2 is FQGNSA. Based on the CDR3 plus reference TRBV7-2 and TRBJ2-7, the full variable domain is GAGVSQSPSNKVTEKGKDVELRCDPISGHTALYWYRQSLGQGLEFLIYFQGNSAPDKSGLPSDRFSAERTGGSVSTLTIQRTQQEDSAVYLCASTLGGQLAYEQYFGPGTRLTVT.

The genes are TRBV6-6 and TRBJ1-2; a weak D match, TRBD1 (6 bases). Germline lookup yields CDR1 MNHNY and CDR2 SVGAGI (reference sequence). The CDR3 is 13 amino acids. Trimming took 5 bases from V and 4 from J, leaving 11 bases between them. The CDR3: CASSPDSIYGYTF. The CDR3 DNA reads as TGTGCCAGCAGTCCGGACAGTATCTATGGCTACACCTTC.

The CDR3, as DNA: TGTGCCAGCAGCTTATATCGGTCCAACTACGAGCAGTACTTC. This translates into CASSLYRSNYEQYF. This rearrangement joins TRBV11-2 to TRBJ2-7, with D uncertain. Germline V gene sequence: CDR1 SGHAT, CDR2 FQNNGV. The CDR3 is 14 amino acids. Trimming shortened V by 2 bases and J by 3 bases, and 11 bases separated the two germline ends.

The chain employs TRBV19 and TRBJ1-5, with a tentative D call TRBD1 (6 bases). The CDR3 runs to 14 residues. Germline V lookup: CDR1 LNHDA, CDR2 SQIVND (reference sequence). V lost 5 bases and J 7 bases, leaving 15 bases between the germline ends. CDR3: CASSPQGIQQPQHF. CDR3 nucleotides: TGTGCCAGTAGTCCACAGGGAATACAGCAGCCCCAGCATTTT.

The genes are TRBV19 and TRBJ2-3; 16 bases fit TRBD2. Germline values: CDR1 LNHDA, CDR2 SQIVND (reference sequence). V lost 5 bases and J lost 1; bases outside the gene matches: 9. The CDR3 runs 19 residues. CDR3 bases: TGTGCCAGTAGTTCCACCGGGACTAGCGGGGGGGCTCGCACAGATACGCAGTATTTT. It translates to CASSSTGTSGGARTDTQYF.